These 10 T cell receptor beta chains were all obtained from the same sample, sequenced in a study of T cell changes during pregnancy in multiple sclerosis. The protocol was immunoSEQ multiplex PCR, while the TCRdb copy is restricted to in-frame clones and leaves out a portion. The sample yields about 110,000 clones, just over 90% seen once. Sequenced material: peripheral blood, taken after pregnancy. These receptors were collected from a female donor with multiple sclerosis, enrolled in a pregnancy study.

The chain is built from TRBV9 and TRBJ1-4; D uncertain. The CDR3 covers 14 residues. Germline V gene lookup returns CDR1 SGDLS and CDR2 YYNGEE. Trimming shortened V by 4 bases and J by 3 bases, and 10 bases separated the two germline ends. The CDR3 sequence: CASSPTTANEKLFF. The CDR3 coding sequence is TGTGCCAGCAGCCCTACCACCGCTAATGAAAAACTGTTTTTT.

The V gene is TRBV7-6, the J gene TRBJ1-1; unclear D gene. Trimming shortened V by 1 base and J by 6 bases, and 18 bases separated the two germline ends. This CDR3 comprises 16 residues. Germline loops: CDR1 SGHVS, CDR2 FNYEAQ. DNA of the CDR3: TGTGCCAGCAGCTTAGGGACTCGAGGGCACAGCGCTGAAGCTTTCTTT. This translates into CASSLGTRGHSAEAFF.

CDR3 sequence: CASSIWSAGKNIQYF. In DNA form, the CDR3 reads TGTGCCAGTAGTATTTGGTCGGCGGGCAAAAACATTCAGTACTTC. The chain couples TRBV19 to TRBJ2-4; maybe TRBD2 (5 bases). Germline values: CDR1 LNHDA, CDR2 SQIVND (reference sequence). This CDR3 contains 15 residues. Trimming left V 3 bases short and J 3 bases short, with 12 bases between.

J is TRBJ1-2 and V is TRBV6-1; weak D call: TRBD1 (5 bases). V shed 8 bases and J shed 10 bases, with 20 bases lying between them. The CDR3 length is 13 residues. Germline V gene lookup returns CDR1 MNHNS and CDR2 SASEGT. The CDR3 is CASAPSGFQDYTF. The CDR3 region has the DNA TGTGCCAGCGCACCATCAGGGTTCCAAGACTACACCTTC.

The chain couples TRBV14 to TRBJ2-4, with 11 positions matching TRBD2. J lost 9 bases, V lost 4 bases, and 5 bases had no gene match. The CDR3 contains 14 residues. The germline CDR1 and CDR2 sequences are SGHDN and FVKESK. For the CDR3, the DNA is TGTGCCAGCAGCCCGCTAGCGGGGGGTTCCATTCAGTACTTC. Residues: CASSPLAGGSIQYF.

The chain uses TRBV13 and TRBJ2-7; D might be TRBD2 (6 bases). The germline gives CDR1 PRHDT, CDR2 FYEKMQ (reference sequence). Trimming took 3 bases from V and 11 from J, leaving 14 bases between them. The CDR3 extends over 12 amino acids. CDR3 coding DNA: TGTGCCAGCAGCTTTGGAGGGGCGGAAAAGTACTTC. Translated, it gives CASSFGGAEKYF.

This clone turned up a few times. This rearrangement joins TRBV2 to TRBJ1-1; a weak D match, TRBD1 (5 bases). The CDR3 has 17 amino acids. V was pared by 6 bases and J by 1 base, with 21 bases between. Germline V gene sequence: CDR1 SNHLY, CDR2 FYNNEI. The CDR3 DNA follows: TGTGCCAGCAGCCCCACAGGTGGTCAGGCGTCGAACACTGAAGCTTTCTTT. This codes for CASSPTGGQASNTEAFF.

This sequence joins TRBV19 and TRBJ2-3; TRBD2 matches at 9 bases. Germline assignment: CDR1 LNHDA and CDR2 SQIVND (reference sequence). The ends lost 3 bases at V and 2 bases at J; junction bases unmatched: 3. The CDR3 runs to 15 residues. The chain's CDR3 is CASSIVAGATDTQYF. The CDR3 DNA reads as TGTGCCAGTAGTATTGTAGCGGGGGCCACAGATACGCAGTATTTT.

The CDR3 spells CASSLPAGGEQYF. For the CDR3, the DNA is TGTGCCAGCAGCTTACCAGCGGGGGGCGAGCAGTACTTC. The J gene is TRBJ2-7, the V gene TRBV5-6; 9 nucleotides match TRBD2. The junction had 3 bases not matched to a gene; V was cut back by 2 bases and J by 6 bases. This CDR3 comprises 13 residues. CDR1 and CDR2 from the germline V gene are SGHDT and YYEEEE.

The chain couples TRBV7-2 to TRBJ2-7; a possible D gene is TRBD2 (7 bases). CDR3 length: 15 residues. V shed 5 bases and J shed 2 bases, with 16 bases lying between them. Germline V lookup: CDR1 SGHTA, CDR2 FQGNSA. As DNA, the CDR3 is TGTGCCAGCAGCCGAGGAGGGGGGGGCGCCTACGAGCAGTACTTC. This sequence encodes CASSRGGGGAYEQYF.